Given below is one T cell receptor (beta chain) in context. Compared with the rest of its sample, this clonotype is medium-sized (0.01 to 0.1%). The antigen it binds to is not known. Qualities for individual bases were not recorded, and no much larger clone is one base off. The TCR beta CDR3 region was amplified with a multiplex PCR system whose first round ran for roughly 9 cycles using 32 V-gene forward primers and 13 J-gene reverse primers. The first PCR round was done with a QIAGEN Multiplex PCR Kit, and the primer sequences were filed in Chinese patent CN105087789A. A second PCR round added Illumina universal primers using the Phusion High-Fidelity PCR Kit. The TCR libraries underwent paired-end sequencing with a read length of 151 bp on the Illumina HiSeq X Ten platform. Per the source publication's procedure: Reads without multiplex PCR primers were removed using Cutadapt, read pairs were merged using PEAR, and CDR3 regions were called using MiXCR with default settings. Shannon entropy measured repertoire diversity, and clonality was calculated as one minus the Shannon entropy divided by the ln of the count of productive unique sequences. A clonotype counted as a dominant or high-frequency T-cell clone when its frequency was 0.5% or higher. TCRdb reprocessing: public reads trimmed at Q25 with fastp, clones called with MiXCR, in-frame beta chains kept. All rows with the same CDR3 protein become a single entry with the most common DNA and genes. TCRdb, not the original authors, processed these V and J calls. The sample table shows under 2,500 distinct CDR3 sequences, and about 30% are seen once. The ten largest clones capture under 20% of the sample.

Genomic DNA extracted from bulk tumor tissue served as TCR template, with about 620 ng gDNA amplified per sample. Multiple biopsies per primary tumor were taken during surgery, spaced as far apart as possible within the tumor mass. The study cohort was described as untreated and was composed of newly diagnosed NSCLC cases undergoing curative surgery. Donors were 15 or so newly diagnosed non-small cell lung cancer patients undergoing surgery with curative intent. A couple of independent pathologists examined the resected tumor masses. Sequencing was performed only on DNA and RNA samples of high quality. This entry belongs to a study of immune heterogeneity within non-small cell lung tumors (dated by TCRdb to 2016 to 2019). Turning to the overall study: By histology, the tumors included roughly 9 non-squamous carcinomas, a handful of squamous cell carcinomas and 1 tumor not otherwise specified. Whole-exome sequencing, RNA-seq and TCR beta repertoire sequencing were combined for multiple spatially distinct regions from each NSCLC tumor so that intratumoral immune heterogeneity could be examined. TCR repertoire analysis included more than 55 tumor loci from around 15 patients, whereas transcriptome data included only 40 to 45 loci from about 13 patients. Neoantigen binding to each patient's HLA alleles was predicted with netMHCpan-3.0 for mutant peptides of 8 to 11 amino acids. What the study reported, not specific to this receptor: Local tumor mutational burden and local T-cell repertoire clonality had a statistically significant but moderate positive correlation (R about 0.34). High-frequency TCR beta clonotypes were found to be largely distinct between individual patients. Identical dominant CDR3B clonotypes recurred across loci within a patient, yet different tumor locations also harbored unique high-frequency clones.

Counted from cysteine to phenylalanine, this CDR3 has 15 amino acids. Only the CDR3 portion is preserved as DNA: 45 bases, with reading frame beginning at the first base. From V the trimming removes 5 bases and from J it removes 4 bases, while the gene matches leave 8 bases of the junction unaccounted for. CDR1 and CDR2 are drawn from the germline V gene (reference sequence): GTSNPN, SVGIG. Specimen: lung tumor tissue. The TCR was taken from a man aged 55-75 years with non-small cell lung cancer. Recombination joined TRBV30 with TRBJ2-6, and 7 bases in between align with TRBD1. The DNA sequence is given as TGTGCCTGGGGATACAGGGGCTCCGGGGCCAACGTCCTGACTTTC. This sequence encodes CAWGYRGSGANVLTF.